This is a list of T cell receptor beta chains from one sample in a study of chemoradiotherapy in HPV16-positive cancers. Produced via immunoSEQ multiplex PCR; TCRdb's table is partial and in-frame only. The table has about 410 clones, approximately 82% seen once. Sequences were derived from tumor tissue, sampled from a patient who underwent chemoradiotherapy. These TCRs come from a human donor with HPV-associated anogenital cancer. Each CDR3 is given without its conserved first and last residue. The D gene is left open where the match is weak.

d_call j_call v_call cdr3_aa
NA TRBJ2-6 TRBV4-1 ASSTNLRAGANVLT
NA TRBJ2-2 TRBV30 AWTRFNTGELF
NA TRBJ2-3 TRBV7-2 ASSEPQVFTQY
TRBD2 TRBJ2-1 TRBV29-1 SVDGLAGQNSYNEQF
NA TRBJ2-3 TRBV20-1 SAAKVDTQY
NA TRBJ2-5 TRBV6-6 ASSYRLTGGTQY
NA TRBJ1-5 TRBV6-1 ASMVGMGSNQPQH
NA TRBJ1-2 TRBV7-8 ASSLEPAANYGYT
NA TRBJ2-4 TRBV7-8 ASSLDTQGNIQY
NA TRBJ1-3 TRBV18 ASSAQNSGNTIY
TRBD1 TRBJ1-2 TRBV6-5 ASSRGGGYGYT
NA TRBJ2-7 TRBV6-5 ASSKPGPSHEQY
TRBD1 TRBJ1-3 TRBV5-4 ASSLGPGTATGNTIY
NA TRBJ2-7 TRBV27 ASSLGPTYEQY
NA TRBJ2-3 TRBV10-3 AISTQGPTDTQY
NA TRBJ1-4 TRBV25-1 ASQHGRPPNEKLF
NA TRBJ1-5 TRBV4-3 ASSQGRLGGQPQH
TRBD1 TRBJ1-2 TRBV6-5 ASSYHGQANYGYT
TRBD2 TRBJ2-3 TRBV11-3 ASSLEGGSTDTQY
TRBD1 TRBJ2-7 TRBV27 ASSLSWTGTSEQY
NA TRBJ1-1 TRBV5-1 ASSLESTGTTEAF
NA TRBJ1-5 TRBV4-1 ASSQDNGHGNQPQH
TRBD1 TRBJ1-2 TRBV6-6 ASSRQGDRYGYT
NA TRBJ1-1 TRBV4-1 ASSLTMGERGREAF
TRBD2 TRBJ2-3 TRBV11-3 ASSLGASLAGGITDTQY
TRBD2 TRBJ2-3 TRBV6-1 ASSAPGGSGADTQY
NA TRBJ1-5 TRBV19 ASSIGWNEGGQPQH
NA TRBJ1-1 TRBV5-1 ASSTTGITEAF
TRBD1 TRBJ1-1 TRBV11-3 ASSPRGQGMNTEAF
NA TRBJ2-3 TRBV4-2 ASSQRTGPDTQY
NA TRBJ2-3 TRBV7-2 ASSLVSGGRGTDTQY
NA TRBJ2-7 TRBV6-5 ASSRTGNEQY
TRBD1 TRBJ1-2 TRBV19 ASSGIAGGDYGYT
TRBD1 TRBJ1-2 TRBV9 ASSSVHRDRGYT
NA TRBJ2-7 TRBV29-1 SVAQVGYEQY
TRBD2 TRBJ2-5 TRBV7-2 ASSERAGTRSQY
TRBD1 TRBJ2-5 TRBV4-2 ASSQEWPGGSETQY
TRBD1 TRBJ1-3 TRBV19 ATNRGSGNTIY
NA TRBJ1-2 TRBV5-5 ASSLEPAANYGYT
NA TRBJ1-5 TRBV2 ASSSLGGRPNQPQH
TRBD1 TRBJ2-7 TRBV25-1 ASSELGQGDYEQY
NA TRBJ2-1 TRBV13 ASSEKAGRVYNEQF